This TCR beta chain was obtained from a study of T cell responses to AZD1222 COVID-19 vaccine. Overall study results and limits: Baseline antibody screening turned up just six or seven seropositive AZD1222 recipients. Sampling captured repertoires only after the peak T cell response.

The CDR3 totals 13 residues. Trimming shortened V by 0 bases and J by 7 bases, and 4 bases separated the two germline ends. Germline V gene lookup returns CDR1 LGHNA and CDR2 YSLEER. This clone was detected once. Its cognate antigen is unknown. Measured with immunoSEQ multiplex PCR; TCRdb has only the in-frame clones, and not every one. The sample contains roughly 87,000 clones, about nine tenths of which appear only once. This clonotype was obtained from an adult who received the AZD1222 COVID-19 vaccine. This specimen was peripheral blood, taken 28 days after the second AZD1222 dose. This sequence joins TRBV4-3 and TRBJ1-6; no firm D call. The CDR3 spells CASSQEHNSPLHF. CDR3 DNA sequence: TGCGCCAGCAGCCAAGAACACAATTCACCCCTCCACTTT.